This T cell receptor beta chain stems from a study of PD-1 blockade in classical Hodgkin lymphoma (TCRdb year 2020). Concerning the study at large: Nivolumab dosing was 3 mg/kg intravenously every 2 weeks, continuing until either disease progression or unacceptable toxicity. To define a peripheral blood immune signature of response to PD-1 blockade in classical Hodgkin lymphoma, the study combined TCR beta sequencing with CyTOF. On the study overall, not on this receptor specifically: Only a single clinical trial cohort was studied, and what caused the repertoire differences, possibly disease activity or prior therapy, remained undefined. Diversity was lower in patients who began nivolumab less than 1 year after ASCT, so these patients were left out of later analyses to avoid confounding by immune reconstitution. Trial patients achieving complete response had baseline diversity similar to newly diagnosed patients, whereas partial responders and progressors had significantly lower diversity. CD4+ but not CD8+ TCR diversity rose significantly by C4D1 (p=0.0027 vs p=0.16), most apparent in complete responders (p=0.02). Baseline TCR diversity was reported to be lower in newly diagnosed patients than in healthy donors and to be lower still in relapsed/refractory patients.

CDR1 and CDR2 were assigned from the germline V gene as SGDLS and YYNGEE. Trimming at the junction amounts to 10 bases on V and 0 bases on J, and the germline ends lie 14 bases apart. The CDR3 sequence holds 13 residues, the cysteine and phenylalanine included. Just the 39-base CDR3 DNA is kept, in frame starting at base 1. The Qiagen DNeasy kit was used to extract genomic DNA both from unsorted PBMCs and from the negatively selected CD4+ and CD8+ fractions. Amplification of TCR beta CDR3 regions was done by immunoSEQ multiplex PCR with primers that anneal to V and J segments. A synthetic immune receptor repertoire was used to minimize amplification bias, and any residual bias was removed computationally once sequencing was done. Regarding the original processing steps: Custom Python scripts were used to quantify repertoire diversity as the Shannon entropy index. Unsorted, CD4+ and CD8+ repertoires were analyzed separately, except for combined analyses in which CD4+ and CD8+ sequences were merged in silico. Clonal expansion was defined as a frequency increase of at least 2-fold after treatment compared with C1D1, and clones undetected at baseline were assigned a pseudocount of 0.5. Singleton clones were defined as clones with 0 or 1 copy at C1D1, and non-singleton clones were defined as clones with 2 or more copies. Clones expanded in unsorted samples were labelled as CD4+, CD8+ or unknown by matching protein sequences in sorted samples from the same patient. Wilcoxon tests on paired samples were used to test diversity changes from C1D1 to C4D1. The table was pulled from immuneACCESS by TCRdb, which kept in-frame rearrangements only. Such tables lose some clones; where checked, under half of the loss comes from unresolved V genes, and the rest has no known cause. D and trimming were read from the DNA, whereas the V and J calls and clone size are those reported in that table. The sample profile shows just under 20,000 clones; 88% of them were found once. Approximately 4.5% of the sample rests with the top ten.

The sample's time point label is to be understood as: cycle 4 day 1 (C4D1), after more than 5 weeks of nivolumab. Every trial patient had relapsed after autologous stem cell transplantation, and cohorts A, B and C differed in prior brentuximab vedotin exposure. Using a Miltenyi CD8+ T cell isolation kit, CD8+ T cells were purified from thawed PBMCs through magnetic negative selection. The trial cohort was composed of 55 to 65 patients with relapsed/refractory classical Hodgkin lymphoma, for whom complete response, partial response or progressive disease was recorded as best overall response. Single-agent nivolumab was administered to trial patients in the multi-cohort phase II CheckMate 205 trial. An independent review committee assessed best overall response by applying the 2007 International Working Group response criteria. Trial PBMCs were collected just before the start of nivolumab (C1D1) and during therapy at cycle 2 day 1 and cycle 4 day 1. Peripheral blood was collected in 8 mL Vacutainer Cell Preparation Tubes, from which PBMCs were isolated by centrifugation and then cryopreserved. Purified CD4+ and CD8+ fractions were generated only in cases for which an additional PBMC sample was available. Magnetically labelled cells were removed on LS columns in a quadroMACS separator, and the flow-through was collected as the purified fraction.

Remarks on this clone: It has no known antigen specificity. No base-level quality is on record; no much larger clone is a single base apart.

This material consisted of CD8+ T cells from blood, taken before the fourth cycle of nivolumab. The receptor comes from a human donor with classical Hodgkin lymphoma. The chain joins TRBV9 to TRBJ2-7; the D gene is perhaps TRBD1, from 5 matching bases. At the DNA level, the sequence is TGTGCCTCTTCGTGGGGCAGCTCCTACGAGCAGTACTTC. This gives the protein CASSWGSSYEQYF.